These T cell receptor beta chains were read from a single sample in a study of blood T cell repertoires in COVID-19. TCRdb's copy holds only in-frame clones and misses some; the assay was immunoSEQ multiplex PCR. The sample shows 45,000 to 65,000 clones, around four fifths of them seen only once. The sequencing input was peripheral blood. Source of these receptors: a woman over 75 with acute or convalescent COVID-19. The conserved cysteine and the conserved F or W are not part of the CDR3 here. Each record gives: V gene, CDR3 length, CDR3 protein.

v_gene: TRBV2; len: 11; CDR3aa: ASRDQGSGELF
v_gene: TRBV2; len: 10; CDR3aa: AKQGSGNTIY
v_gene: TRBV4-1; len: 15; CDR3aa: ASSQVNAAGGYNEQF
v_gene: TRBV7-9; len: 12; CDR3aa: ASSLGAGKETQY
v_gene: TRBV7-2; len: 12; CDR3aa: ASSTGTSYNEQF
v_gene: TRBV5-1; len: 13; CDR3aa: ASSPEGTKGSIQY
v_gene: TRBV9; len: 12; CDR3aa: ASSVQQGGNTIY
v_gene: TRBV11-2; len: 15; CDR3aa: ASSLSFREEANYGYT
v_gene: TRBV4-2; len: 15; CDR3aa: ASSPLSGGPIQETQY
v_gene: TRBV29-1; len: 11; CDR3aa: SVEAQGNTEAF
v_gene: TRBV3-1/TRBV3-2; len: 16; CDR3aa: ASSPPTSGGGMVNEQF
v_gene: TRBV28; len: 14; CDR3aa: ASSSAPGQPGNTIY
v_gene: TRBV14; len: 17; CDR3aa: ASSHSGDRVGKSNQPQH
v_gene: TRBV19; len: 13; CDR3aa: ASSGLAGNTGELF
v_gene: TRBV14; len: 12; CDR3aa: ASSQTGQTSPLH
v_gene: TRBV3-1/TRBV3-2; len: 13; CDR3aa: ASSPFGTSTTEQY
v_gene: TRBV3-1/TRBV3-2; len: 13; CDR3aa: ASSPPGQSYYGYT
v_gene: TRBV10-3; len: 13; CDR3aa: ATSSGTGGNQPQH
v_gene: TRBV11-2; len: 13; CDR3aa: ASSLGPASTYGYT
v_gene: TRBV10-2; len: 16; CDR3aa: ASSESRGPLTSNEKLF
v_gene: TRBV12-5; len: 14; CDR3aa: ASGRILQGVGNTIY
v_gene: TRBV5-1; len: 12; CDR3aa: ASSTGTGINEQY
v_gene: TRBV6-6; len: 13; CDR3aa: ASSSQLLTGQPQH
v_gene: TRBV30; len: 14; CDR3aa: AWSLGGQGLSTEAF
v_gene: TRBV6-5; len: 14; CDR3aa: ASSYGGTSGRGEQF
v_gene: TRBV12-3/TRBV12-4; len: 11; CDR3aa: ASSGDTLYEQY
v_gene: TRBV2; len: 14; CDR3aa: ASRGAVSHSGNTIY
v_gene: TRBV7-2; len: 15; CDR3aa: ASSLRGAGGPVETQY
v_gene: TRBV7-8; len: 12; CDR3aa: ASSRQGSVYEQY
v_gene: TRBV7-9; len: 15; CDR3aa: ASSFPDRAQPPYEQY
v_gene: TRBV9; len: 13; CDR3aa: ASSARGATNEKLF
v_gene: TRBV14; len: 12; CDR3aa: ASSFFLGIDTQY
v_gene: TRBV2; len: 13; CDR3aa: ASSDGVAGANVLT
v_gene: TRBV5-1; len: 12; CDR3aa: ASSFGATNEKLF
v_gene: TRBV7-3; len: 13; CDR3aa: ASSLGGAVTDTQY
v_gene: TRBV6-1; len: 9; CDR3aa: ASSDLETQY
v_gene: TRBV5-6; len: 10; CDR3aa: ASSLDRDGYT
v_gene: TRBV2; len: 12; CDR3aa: ASSRDRGNQPQH
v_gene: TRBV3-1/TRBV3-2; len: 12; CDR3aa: ASSPGTSLDTQY
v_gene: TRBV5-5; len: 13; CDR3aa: ASSDQGARRSPLH
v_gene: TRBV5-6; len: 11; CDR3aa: ASSRGQQETQY
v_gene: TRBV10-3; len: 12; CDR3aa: ATQTDAMNTEAF
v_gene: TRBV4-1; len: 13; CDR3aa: ASSVDSYSNQPQH
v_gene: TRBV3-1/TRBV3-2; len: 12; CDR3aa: ASSPRWRPYEQY
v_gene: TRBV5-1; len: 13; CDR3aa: ASSLYTQGITEAF
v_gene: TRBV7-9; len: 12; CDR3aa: ASSPPGYNQPQH
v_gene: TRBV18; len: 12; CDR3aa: ASSPDRTSSPLH